The TCR beta chain under discussion was sequenced for a study of T cells in tuberculosis. On the study more broadly: Samples predate treatment or fall within its first 7 days.

Points on this clone: The target antigen is unknown.

Measured with immunoSEQ multiplex PCR; TCRdb has only the in-frame clones, and not every one. This table holds about 49,000 clones, about 95% found once. The CDR3 is 15 amino acids. The V and J ends lost 5 bases and 3 bases, in that order; junction bases with no gene match: 9. Germline V gene lookup returns CDR1 LNHDA and CDR2 SQIVND (reference sequence). Regarding time point: new active TB diagnosis, blood taken before or within 7 days of starting treatment. Included patients were adults of at least 18, HIV-seronegative, South African. General study findings and limits: Shorter CDR3-alpha in active tuberculosis partly drove smaller distances.

The sequence was collected from an adult with tuberculosis. The gene calls are TRBV19 and TRBJ1-2, with 7 bases aligning to TRBD1. Source: PBMCs, taken at tuberculosis diagnosis. The CDR3: CASSQFGTVDYGYTF. In DNA form, the CDR3 reads TGTGCCAGTAGTCAGTTCGGGACAGTTGACTATGGCTACACCTTC.